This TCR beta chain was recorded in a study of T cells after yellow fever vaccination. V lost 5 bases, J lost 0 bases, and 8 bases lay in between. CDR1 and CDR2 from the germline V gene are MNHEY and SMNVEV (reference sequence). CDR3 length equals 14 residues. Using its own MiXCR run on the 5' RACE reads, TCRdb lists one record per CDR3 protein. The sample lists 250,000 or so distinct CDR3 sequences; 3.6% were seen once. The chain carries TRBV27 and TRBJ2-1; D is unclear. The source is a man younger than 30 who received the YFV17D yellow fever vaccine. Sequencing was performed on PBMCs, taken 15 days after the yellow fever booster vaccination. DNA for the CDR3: TGTGCCAGCAGTCAACGGAGCTCCTACAATGAGCAGTTCTTC. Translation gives CASSQRSSYNEQFF.